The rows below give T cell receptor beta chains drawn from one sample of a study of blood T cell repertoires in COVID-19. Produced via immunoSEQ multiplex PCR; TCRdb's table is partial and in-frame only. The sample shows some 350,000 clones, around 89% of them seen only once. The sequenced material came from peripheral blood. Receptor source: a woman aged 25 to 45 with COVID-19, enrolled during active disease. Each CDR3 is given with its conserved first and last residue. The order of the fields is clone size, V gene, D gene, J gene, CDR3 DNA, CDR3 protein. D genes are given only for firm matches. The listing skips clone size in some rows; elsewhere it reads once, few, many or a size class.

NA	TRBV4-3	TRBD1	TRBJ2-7	TGCGCCAGCAGCCAAAAAATGGGACAGGGTTCTATCGAGCAGTACTTC	CASSQKMGQGSIEQYF
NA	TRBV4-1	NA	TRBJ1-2	TGCGCCAGCAGGACGGGGGGGGCGGATGGCTACACCTTC	CASRTGGADGYTF
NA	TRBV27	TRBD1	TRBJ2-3	TGTGCCAGCAGTTTCTCAAGGGGGCCAGATACGCAGTATTTT	CASSFSRGPDTQYF
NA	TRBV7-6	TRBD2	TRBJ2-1	TGTGCCAGCAGCTTAGGCGGGAGCACCTACAATGAGCAGTTCTTC	CASSLGGSTYNEQFF
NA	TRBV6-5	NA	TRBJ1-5	TGTGCCACCAGGGACTTTAGCAATCAGCCCCAGCATTTT	CATRDFSNQPQHF
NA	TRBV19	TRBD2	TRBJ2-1	TGTGCCAGTAGATGGGGGGGGGTGCAGTTCTTC	CASRWGGVQFF
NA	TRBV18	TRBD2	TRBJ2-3	TGTGCCAGCTCACCTGGGGGACTAGCGGGAGAGACAGATACGCAGTATTTT	CASSPGGLAGETDTQYF
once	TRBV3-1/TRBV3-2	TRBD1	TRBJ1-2	TGTGCCAGCAGCCAACTGCCGGGACAGGGGGTATCCACCTTC	CASSQLPGQGVSTF
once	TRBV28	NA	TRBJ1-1	TGTGCCAGCAGTTTGGGAGTTATGAACACTGAAGCTTTCTTT	CASSLGVMNTEAFF
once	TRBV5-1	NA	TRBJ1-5	TGCGCCAGCAGCTTGACAGGGAGTAGCAATCAGCCCCAGCATTTT	CASSLTGSSNQPQHF
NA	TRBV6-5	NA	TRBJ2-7	TGTGCCAGCAGACGGACAGCCCAAGGTAGCGAGCAGTACTTC	CASRRTAQGSEQYF
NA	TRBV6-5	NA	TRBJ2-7	TGTGCCAGCGGCGGGGCTACCCCCTACGAGCAGTACTTC	CASGGATPYEQYF
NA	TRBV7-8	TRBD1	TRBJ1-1	TGTGCCAGCAGCTTAACGGGACAGTTTGAAGCTTTCTTT	CASSLTGQFEAFF
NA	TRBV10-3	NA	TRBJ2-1	TGTGCCATCAGCGGGGGTGCGGGCGTCTCCTACAATGAGCAGTTCTTC	CAISGGAGVSYNEQFF
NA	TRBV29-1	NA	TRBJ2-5	TGCAGCGTAGGGGACTCCCCGGTCCAGACCCAGTACTTC	CSVGDSPVQTQYF
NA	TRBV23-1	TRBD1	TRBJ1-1	TGCGCCAGCAGTCAAGAGGACAGGGTAGTTTACACTGAAGCTTTCTTT	CASSQEDRVVYTEAFF